The rows below give T cell receptor beta chains drawn from one sample of a study of cytomegalovirus exposure and HLA in healthy donors. Only in-frame clones appear in the TCRdb table, and some are missing; sequencing was by immunoSEQ multiplex PCR. The table lists approximately 150,000 clones, about three fifths of them singletons. The sequenced sample consisted of PBMCs. These receptors all stem from a woman aged 25 to 45 in good health and CMV-seropositive. CDR3s include the opening cysteine and the closing phenylalanine or tryptophan.

TRBV28	CASSLSGGGAGELFF
TRBV6-8	CASSSRGRKTLNEQFF
TRBV15	CATSRYRGAETNEKLFF
TRBV18	CASSRDTDNSPLHF
TRBV9	CASSAPPEGGTEAFF
TRBV9	CASSVASGRDIQYF
TRBV2	CASSEGGRHYGYTF
TRBV18	CASSRDRVLNEQFF
TRBV5-1	CASSPRGGGEFF
TRBV6-6	CASSRGTGGPNEQFF
TRBV7-3	CASSQTSGGAPLEQFF
TRBV30	CAWSRGRVTDTIYF
TRBV27	CASRELTTNEKLFF
TRBV10-3	CAISNKVRDGYTF
TRBV5-1	CASSSFPGSSYEQYF
TRBV5-1	CASSLGASGQQETQYF
TRBV5-4	CASSLGGRVDTEAFF
TRBV4-2	CASRGGGGSGGTDTQYF
TRBV5-4	CATSRRDSNQPQHF
TRBV5-1	CASSAWTSAQETQYF
TRBV28	CASSLNAGGELFF
TRBV6-5	CASSSKTGGYGYTF
TRBV5-1	CASQGFMGSSTGANVLTF
TRBV4-2	CASSQGQGGPYEQYF
TRBV2	CASSLPGLGDYEQYF
TRBV5-1	CASSPGTGFSEAFF
TRBV2	CASSGTRSTYEQYF
TRBV5-1	CASSEAPGNEKLFF
TRBV7-9	CASSLELNSPLHF
TRBV2	CASNPIIGTSGASTDTQYF
TRBV5-1	CASSLAGLAGYEQYF
TRBV5-1	CASSLVAEGETQYF
TRBV6-6	CASSYWDSPDTQYF
TRBV21-1	CANTKRRRDENTEAFF
TRBV12-5	CASALGEGYGYTF
TRBV27	CASTLLGAGSAREQYF
TRBV6-1	CASSKTGSYNEQFF
TRBV15	CATSPGGNTEAFF
TRBV6-5	CASSSQGATYTGELFF
TRBV6-5	CASSPGGASYNEQFF